The sequence of this T cell receptor beta chain was determined in a study of T cells in Graves' hyperthyroidism and ophthalmopathy. Study-wide findings and caveats: Expanded thyroid clonotypes (above 0.001) were mostly also found in blood.

This clonotype was seen many times. Antigen unknown. Using RNA transcripts as the source, TCR beta CDR3 regions were amplified. First-round RT-PCR of the TCR CDR3 relied on the HTBI primer set. TCRdb redid the calling of the multiplex PCR reads with MiXCR, one entry per CDR3 protein. The profile shows around 390,000 distinct CDR3 sequences, approximately 15% of them singletons. The receptor was derived from a woman younger than 45 with Graves' ophthalmopathy. The sequencing sample was made of blood.

For the CDR3, the DNA is TGTGCCAGCAGTTTCATACGGGGCGGCACAGATACGCAGTATTTT. Its protein product is CASSFIRGGTDTQYF. The chain uses TRBV28 and TRBJ2-3, with D possibly being TRBD1 or TRBD2 (5 bases each). Trimming left V 3 bases short and J 1 base short, with 11 bases between. The CDR3 spans 15 residues. Germline CDR1 MDHEN, CDR2 SYDVKM.